This entry is about one TCR beta chain. This clone was picked up one time. Its antigen has not been determined. No per-base quality is available; no much larger clone lies one base away. TCRbeta CDR3 regions were amplified from genomic DNA by means of the immunoSEQ Assay, a bias-controlled multiplex PCR. Under the source paper's analysis protocol: Nucleated cell counts per sample were estimated from amplification of reference gene primers within the assay. To quantify the absolute abundance of each unique TCRbeta CDR3 rearrangement, sequence reads were collapsed and filtered. For each sample, productive Simpson clonality was calculated by taking the square root of Simpson's diversity index across productive rearrangements. Here the immuneACCESS table is served through TCRdb, limited to in-frame sequences with V and J called. Missing clones are a known gap in these copies; in checked studies unresolved V genes cover under half, and the rest lacks a known reason. Clonal size and the V and J genes are those of that table, whereas D and trimming came from the DNA. This sample is represented by about 190,000 clones; roughly 79% of them were singletons. The top ten clones comprise around a sixth of the sample.

Collaborating institutions collected whole blood in K2EDTA tubes following their own protocols. For TCRbeta analysis, collaborator samples were shipped as frozen whole blood, as isolated PBMCs, or as DNA extracted from either sample type. The CDR3 holds 18 amino acids from the cysteine to the phenylalanine. Just the 54-base CDR3 DNA is kept, in frame starting at base 1. CDR1 and CDR2 (LGHNA, YNFKEQ) derive from the germline V gene. Here V drops 1 base and J drops 5 bases, and the junction holds 10 bases not matched to any gene. This entry belongs to a study of blood T cell repertoires in COVID-19 (TCRdb year 2020). Study-wide context: Samples from collaborators originated in the United States, Italy and Spain and spanned both the acute and convalescent phases of COVID-19. Sample metadata almost always included a de-identified subject ID, COVID-19 status, age in years and sex. The repertoires were released in a freely available public database intended as a resource for research on the immune response to SARS-CoV-2. Deeply sampled blood TCRbeta repertoires from subjects exposed to, actively infected with, or recovered from COVID-19 were included in the dataset. Samples were obtained from the ongoing ImmuneRACE study (first 160 participants) and from some 1,300 subjects provided by 6 global collaborators. Where available, HLA class I and class II types were taken from metadata supplied by the sample provider and were not determined by assay-based typing. The prospective study material was composed of cDNA or gDNA derived from T cells, B-cell-depleted T cells, or PBMCs. Results the study describes overall, beyond this receptor: The quantity of clinical and demographic metadata differed by source and by participant and was supplied without curation.

The sequence was obtained from a man aged 60 to 75 with active or convalescent COVID-19. The sequenced material came from peripheral blood. The rearrangement combines TRBV4-2 with TRBJ2-3; the central 12 bases match TRBD2. The CDR3 protein sequence reads: CASSQATSGSPVGDTQYF. The DNA sequence reads TGTGCCAGCAGCCAAGCGACTAGCGGGAGCCCTGTGGGAGATACGCAGTATTTT.